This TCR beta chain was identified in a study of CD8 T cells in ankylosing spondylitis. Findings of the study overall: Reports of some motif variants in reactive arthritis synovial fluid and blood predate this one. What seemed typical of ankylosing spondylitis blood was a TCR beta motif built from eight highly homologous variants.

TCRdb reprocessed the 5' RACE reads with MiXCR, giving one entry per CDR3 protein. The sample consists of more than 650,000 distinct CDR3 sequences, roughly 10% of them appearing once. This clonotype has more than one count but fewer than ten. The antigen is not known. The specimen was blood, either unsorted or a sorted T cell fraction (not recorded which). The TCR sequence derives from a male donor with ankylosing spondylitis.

CDR3 loop: CSVSGTGGRDEKLFF. CDR3 in DNA: TGCAGCGTCTCCGGGACAGGGGGCCGGGATGAAAAACTGTTTTTT. The chain employs TRBV29-1 and TRBJ1-4; 12 nucleotides match TRBD1. The trim removed 6 bases at V and 6 bases at J, leaving 8 bases unmatched. This CDR3 contains 15 residues. CDR1 SQVTM and CDR2 ANQGSEA come from the germline V gene. Full variable domain (remainder filled in from reference TRBV29-1 and TRBJ1-4): SAVISQKPSRDICQRGTSLTIQCQVDSQVTMMFWYRQQPGQSLTLIATANQGSEATYESGFVIDKFPISRPNLTFSTLTVSNMSPEDSSIYLCSVSGTGGRDEKLFFGSGTQLSVL.